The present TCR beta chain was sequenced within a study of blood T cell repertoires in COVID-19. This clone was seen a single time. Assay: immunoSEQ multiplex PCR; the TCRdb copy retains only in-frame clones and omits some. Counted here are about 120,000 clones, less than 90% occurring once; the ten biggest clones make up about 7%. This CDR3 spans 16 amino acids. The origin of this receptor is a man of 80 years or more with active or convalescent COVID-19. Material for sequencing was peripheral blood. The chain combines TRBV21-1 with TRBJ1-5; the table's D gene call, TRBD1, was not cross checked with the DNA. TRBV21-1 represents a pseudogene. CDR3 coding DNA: TGTGCCAGCAGCAAACCAGGGGCAAATAGCAATCAGCCCCAGCATTTT. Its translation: CASSKPGANSNQPQHF.